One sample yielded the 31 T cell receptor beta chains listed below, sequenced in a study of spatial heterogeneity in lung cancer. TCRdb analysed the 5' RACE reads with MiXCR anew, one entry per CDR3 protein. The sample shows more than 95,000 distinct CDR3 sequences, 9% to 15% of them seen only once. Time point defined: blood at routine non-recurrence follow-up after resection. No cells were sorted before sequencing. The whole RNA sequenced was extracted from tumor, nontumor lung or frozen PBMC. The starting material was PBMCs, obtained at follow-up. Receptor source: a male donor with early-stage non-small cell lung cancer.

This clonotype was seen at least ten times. CDR3 DNA sequence: TGTGCCAGCACCCTAGGGCTAGCGGGGGGACACCGCACAGATACGCAGTATTTT. It is translated as CASTLGLAGGHRTDTQYF. The V gene is TRBV28, the J gene TRBJ2-3; 11 nucleotides align to TRBD2. Germline V gene sequence: CDR1 MDHEN, CDR2 SYDVKM. This CDR3 contains 18 residues. The V gene end was trimmed by 7 bases and the J gene end by 1 base; junction bases not matched to a gene: 13.

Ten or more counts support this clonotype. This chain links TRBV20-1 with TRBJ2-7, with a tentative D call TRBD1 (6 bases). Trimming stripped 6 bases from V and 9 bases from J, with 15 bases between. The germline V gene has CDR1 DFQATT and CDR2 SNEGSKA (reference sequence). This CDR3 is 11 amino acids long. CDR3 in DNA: TGCAGTGCCCCCCGAGCAGGGGCGCAGTACTTC. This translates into CSAPRAGAQYF.

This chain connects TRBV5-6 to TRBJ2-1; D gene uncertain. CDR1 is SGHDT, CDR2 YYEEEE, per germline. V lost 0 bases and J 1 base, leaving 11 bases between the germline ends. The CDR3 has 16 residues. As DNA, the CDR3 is TGTGCCAGCAGCTTGGTACAGCCGGTTTCCTACAATGAGCAGTTCTTC. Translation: CASSLVQPVSYNEQFF.

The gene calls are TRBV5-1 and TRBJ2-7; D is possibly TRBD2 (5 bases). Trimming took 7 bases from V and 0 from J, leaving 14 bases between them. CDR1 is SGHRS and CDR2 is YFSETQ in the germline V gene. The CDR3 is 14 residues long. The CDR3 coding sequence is TGCGCCAGCGGCCAGGAGGAGAGCTCCTACGAGCAGTACTTC. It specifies CASGQEESSYEQYF.

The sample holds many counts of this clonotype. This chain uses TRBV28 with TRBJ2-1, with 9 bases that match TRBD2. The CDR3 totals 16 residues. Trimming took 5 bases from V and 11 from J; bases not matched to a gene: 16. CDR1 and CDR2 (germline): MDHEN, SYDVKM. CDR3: CASSPKSGGRLSQQFF. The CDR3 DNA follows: TGTGCCAGCAGTCCCAAAAGCGGGGGGCGCTTATCTCAGCAGTTCTTC.

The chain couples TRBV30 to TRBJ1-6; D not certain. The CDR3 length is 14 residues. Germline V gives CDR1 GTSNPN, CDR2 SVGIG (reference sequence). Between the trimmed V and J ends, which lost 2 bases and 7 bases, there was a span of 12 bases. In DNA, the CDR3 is TGTGCCTGGAGTCGGGGAGGTGGCAATTCACCCCTCCACTTT. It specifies CAWSRGGGNSPLHF.

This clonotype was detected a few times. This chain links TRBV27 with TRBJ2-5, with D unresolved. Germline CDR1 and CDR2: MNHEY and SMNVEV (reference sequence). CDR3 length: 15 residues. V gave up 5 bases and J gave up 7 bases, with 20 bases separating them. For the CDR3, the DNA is TGTGCCAGCAGTCCGACCGGGCAGGACCGGTGGACCCAGTACTTC. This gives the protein CASSPTGQDRWTQYF.

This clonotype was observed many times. The CDR3 bases are TGCAGTGCTAGTCTTATACCTAACGCCTACGAGCAGTACTTC. Its protein is CSASLIPNAYEQYF. V is TRBV20-1 and J is TRBJ2-7; no firm D call. The CDR3 loop spans 14 amino acids. Trimming removed 3 bases from V and 2 bases from J, with 14 bases in between. Per germline, CDR1 DFQATT and CDR2 SNEGSKA (reference sequence).

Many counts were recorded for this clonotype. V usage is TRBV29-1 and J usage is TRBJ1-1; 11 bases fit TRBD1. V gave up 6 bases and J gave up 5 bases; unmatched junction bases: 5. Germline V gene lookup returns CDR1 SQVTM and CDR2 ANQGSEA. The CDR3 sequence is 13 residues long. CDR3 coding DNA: TGCAGCGTCCGGACAGGGGGCGCGACTGAAGCTTTCTTT. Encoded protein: CSVRTGGATEAFF. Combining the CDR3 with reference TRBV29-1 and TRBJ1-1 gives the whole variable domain SAVISQKPSRDICQRGTSLTIQCQVDSQVTMMFWYRQQPGQSLTLIATANQGSEATYESGFVIDKFPISRPNLTFSTLTVSNMSPEDSSIYLCSVRTGGATEAFFGQGTRLTVV.

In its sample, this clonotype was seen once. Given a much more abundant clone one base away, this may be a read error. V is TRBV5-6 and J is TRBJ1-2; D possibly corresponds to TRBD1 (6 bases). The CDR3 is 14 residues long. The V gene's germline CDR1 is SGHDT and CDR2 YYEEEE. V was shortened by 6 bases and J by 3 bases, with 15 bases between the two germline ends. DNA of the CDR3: TGTGCCAGCAATTCCCGGGACATCTACTATGGCTACACCTTC. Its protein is CASNSRDIYYGYTF.

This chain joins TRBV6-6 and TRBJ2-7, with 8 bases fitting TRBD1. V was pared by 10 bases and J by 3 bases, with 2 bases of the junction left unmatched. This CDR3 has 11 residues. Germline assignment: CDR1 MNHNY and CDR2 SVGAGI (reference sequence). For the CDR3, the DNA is TGTGCCACCGGACAGGGCTACGAGCAGTACTTC. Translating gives CATGQGYEQYF.

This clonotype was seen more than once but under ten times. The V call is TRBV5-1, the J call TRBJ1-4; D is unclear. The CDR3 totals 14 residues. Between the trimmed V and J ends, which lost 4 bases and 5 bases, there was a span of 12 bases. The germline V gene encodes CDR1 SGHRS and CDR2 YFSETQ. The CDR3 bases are TGCGCCAGCAGCATGCGGGGTCAGAATGAAAAACTGTTTTTT. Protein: CASSMRGQNEKLFF.

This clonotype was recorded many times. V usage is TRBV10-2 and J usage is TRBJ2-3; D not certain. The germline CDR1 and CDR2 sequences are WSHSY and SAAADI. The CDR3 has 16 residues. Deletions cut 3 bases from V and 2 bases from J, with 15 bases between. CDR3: CASSDISQWATDTQYF. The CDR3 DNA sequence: TGCGCCAGCAGTGATATAAGCCAATGGGCCACAGATACGCAGTATTTT.

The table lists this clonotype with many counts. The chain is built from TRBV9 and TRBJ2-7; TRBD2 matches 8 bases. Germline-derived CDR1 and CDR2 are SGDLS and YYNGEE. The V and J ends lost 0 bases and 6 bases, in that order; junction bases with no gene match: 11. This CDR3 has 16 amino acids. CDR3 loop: CASSVGPLRGGGEQYF. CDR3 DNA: TGTGCCAGCAGCGTAGGACCCCTCCGGGGGGGCGGCGAGCAGTACTTC.

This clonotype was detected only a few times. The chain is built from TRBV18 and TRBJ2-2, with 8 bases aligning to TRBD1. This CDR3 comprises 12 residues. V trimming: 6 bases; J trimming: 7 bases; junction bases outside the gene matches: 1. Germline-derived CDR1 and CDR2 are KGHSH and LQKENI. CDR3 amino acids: CASSRGRGELFF. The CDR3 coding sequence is TGTGCCAGCTCCAGGGGGCGCGGGGAGCTGTTTTTT.

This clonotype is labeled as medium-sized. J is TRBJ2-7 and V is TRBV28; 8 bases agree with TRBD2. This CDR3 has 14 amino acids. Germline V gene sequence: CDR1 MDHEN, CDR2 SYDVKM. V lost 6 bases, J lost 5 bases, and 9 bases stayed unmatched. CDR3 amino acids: CASSRRAGGDEQYF. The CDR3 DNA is TGTGCCAGCAGCCGTCGGGCGGGGGGAGACGAGCAGTACTTC.

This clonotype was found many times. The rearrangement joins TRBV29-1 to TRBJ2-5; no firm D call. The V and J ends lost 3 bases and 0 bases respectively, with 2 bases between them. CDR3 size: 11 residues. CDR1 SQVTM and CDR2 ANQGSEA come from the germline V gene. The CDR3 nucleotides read TGCAGCGTTGAGTACCAAGAGACCCAGTACTTC. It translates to CSVEYQETQYF.

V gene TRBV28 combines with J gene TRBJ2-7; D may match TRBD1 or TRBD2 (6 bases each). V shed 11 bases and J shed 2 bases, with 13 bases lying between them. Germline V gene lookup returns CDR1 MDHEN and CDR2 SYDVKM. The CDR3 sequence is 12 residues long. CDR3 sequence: CAWGRGPYEQYF. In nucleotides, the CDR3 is TGTGCCTGGGGGCGGGGACCCTACGAGCAGTACTTC. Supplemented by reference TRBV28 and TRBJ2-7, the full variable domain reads DVKVTQSSRYLVKRTGEKVFLECVQDMDHENMFWYRQDPGLGLRLIYFSYDVKMKEKGDIPEGYSVSREKKERFSLILESASTNQTSMYLCAWGRGPYEQYFGPGTRLTVT.

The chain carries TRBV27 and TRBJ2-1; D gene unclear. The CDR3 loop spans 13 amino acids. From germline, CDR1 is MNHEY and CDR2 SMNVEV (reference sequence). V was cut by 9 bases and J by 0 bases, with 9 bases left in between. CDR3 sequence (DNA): TGTGCCAGTAGGACCCACTCCTACAATGAGCAGTTCTTC. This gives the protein CASRTHSYNEQFF.

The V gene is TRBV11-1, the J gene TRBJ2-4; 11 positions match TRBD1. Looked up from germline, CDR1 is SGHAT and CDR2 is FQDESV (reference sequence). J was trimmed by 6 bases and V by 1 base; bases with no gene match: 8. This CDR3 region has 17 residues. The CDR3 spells CASSLVTGTGGINIQYF. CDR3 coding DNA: TGTGCCAGCAGCTTAGTCACCGGGACAGGGGGTATAAACATTCAGTACTTC.

DNA for the CDR3: TGTGCCAGCAGTGAAACAGGGGAGCAGTACTTC. Translated, it gives CASSETGEQYF. V usage is TRBV2 and J usage is TRBJ2-7; tentative D call: TRBD1 (6 bases). CDR1 and CDR2 (germline): SNHLY, FYNNEI. V lost 2 bases and J 7 bases, leaving 6 bases between the germline ends. The CDR3 runs to 11 residues.

The CDR3 sequence is CASSHDDRAGELFF. In nucleotides, the CDR3 is TGCGCCAGCAGCCATGATGACAGGGCAGGGGAGCTGTTTTTT. The chain employs TRBV4-1 and TRBJ2-2, with 7 bases identical to TRBD1. CDR3 length equals 14 residues. The germline V gene encodes CDR1 MGHRA and CDR2 YSYEKL. V shed 3 bases and J 8 bases; nucleotides not matched to a gene: 6.

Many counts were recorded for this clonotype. In DNA form, the CDR3 reads TGCGCCAGCAGCCCCGAGCGGGGGCCATACAATGAGCAGTTCTTC. Translating gives CASSPERGPYNEQFF. The rearrangement uses TRBV4-3 and TRBJ2-1; TRBD2 matches 8 bases. J was trimmed by 4 bases and V by 4 bases; bases with no gene match: 6. Germline V gene data show CDR1 as LGHNA and CDR2 as YSLEER. The CDR3 loop spans 15 amino acids.

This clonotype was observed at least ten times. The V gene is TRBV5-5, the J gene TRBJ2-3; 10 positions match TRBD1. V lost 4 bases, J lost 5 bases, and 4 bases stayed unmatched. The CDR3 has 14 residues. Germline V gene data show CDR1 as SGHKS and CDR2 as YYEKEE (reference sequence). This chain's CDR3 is CASSGDRGRDTQYF. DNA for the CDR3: TGTGCCAGCAGCGGAGACAGGGGGCGAGATACGCAGTATTTT.

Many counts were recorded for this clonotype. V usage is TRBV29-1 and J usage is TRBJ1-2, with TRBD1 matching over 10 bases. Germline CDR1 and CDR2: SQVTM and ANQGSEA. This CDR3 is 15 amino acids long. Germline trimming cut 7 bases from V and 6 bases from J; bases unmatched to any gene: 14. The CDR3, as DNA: TGCAGCGCTGCAGATCCGGACAGGGGGAATAATGGCTACACCTTC. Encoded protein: CSAADPDRGNNGYTF.

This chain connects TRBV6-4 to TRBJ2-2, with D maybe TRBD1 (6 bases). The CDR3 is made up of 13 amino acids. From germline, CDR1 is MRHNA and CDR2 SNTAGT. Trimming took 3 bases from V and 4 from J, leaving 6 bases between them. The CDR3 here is CASSEQGTGELFF. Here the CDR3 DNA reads TGTGCCAGCAGTGAACAGGGCACCGGGGAGCTGTTTTTT.

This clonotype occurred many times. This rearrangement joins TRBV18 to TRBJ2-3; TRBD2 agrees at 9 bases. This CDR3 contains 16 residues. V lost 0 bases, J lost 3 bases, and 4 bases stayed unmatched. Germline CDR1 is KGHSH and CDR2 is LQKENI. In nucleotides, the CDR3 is TGTGCCAGCTCACCACCGTGGACTAGCGAGACAGATACGCAGTATTTT. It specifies CASSPPWTSETDTQYF.

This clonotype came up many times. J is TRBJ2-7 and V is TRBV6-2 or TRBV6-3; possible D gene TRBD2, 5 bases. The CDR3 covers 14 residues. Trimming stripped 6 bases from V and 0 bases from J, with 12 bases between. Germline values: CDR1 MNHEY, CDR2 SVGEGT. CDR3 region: CASRRELSSYEQYF. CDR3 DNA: TGTGCCAGCAGGAGGGAACTTAGCTCCTACGAGCAGTACTTC.

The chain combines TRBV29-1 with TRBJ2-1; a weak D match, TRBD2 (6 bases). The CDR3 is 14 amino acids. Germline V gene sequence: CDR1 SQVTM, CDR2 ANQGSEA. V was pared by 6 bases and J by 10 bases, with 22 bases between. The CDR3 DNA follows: TGCAGCGTGTATCGGGGGACGTCTCAACCCGAGCAGTTCTTC. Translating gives CSVYRGTSQPEQFF.

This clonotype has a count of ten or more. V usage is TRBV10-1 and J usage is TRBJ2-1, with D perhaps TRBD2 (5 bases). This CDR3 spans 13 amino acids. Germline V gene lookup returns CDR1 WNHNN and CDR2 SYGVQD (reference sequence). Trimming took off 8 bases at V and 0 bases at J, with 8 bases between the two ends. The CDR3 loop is CASGGSSYNEQFF. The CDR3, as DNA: TGCGCCAGCGGTGGGAGCTCCTACAATGAGCAGTTCTTC.

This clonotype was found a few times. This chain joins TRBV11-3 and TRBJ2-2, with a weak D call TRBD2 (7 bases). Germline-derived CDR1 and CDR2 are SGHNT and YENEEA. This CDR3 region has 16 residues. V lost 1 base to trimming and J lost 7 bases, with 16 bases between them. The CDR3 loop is CASSLGRGARSGELFF. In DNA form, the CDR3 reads TGTGCCAGCAGCTTAGGACGGGGGGCGCGAAGCGGGGAGCTGTTTTTT.